These T cell receptor beta chains were read from a single sample in a study of OX40 agonist ivuxolimab in advanced cancers. This table comes from immunoSEQ multiplex PCR, and its TCRdb copy is limited to in-frame clones, with some not included. The sample holds 5,500 to 7,500 clones, approximately 80% seen once. This sample comprised CD4+ or CD8+ T cells sorted from blood, obtained in a trial of the OX40 agonist ivuxolimab. The receptor set was obtained from an adult with an advanced solid tumor such as melanoma, head and neck, liver or kidney cancer. The CDR3 runs from the conserved cysteine through the conserved F or W. The D gene is left open where the match is weak. Some rows have no size entry. The others give once, few or many, or a class for an expanded clone.

>TRBJ2-7|-|TRBV9|-
TGTGCCAGCAGCGTTTCTGGGACGGTCTCCTACGAGCAGTACTTC
CASSVSGTVSYEQYF
>TRBJ2-3|-|TRBV7-9|-
TGTGCCAGCAGCCCGCGGGACCGAAGGGCCACAGATACGCAGTATTTT
CASSPRDRRATDTQYF
>TRBJ1-1|-|TRBV7-3|-
TGTGCCAGCAGCCGGACCTTGAACACTGAAGCTTTCTTT
CASSRTLNTEAFF
>TRBJ2-7|-|TRBV5-5|-
TGTGCCAGCAGCTCTGCAGGGTACGAGCAGTACTTC
CASSSAGYEQYF
>TRBJ2-1|-|TRBV4-1|TRBD2
TGCGCCAGCAGCCAAACTCCTAGCGGCTACAATGAGCAGTTCTTC
CASSQTPSGYNEQFF
>TRBJ2-7|-|TRBV13|-
TGTGCCAGCAGCTTAGGACTTGCCTACGAGCAGTACTTC
CASSLGLAYEQYF
>TRBJ1-1|-|TRBV6-6|-
TGTGCCAGCATAGGGACCCCGGGCACTGAAGCTTTCTTT
CASIGTPGTEAFF
>TRBJ2-5|-|TRBV9|-
TGTGCCAGCAGCTCCGGGGTCAAAGAGACCCAGTACTTC
CASSSGVKETQYF
>TRBJ1-5|-|TRBV30|-
TGTGCCTGGAGTGCTCGGGCTGGACAGCCCCAGCATTTT
CAWSARAGQPQHF
>TRBJ2-6|-|TRBV7-9|-
TGTGCCACCCGGGACGCCAGCTCTGGGGCCAACGTCCTGACTTTC
CATRDASSGANVLTF
>TRBJ2-4|-|TRBV2|-
TGTGCCAGCAGGGATAGCTCAGGGATAGCCAAAAACATTCAGTACTTC
CASRDSSGIAKNIQYF
>TRBJ2-7|-|TRBV9|-
TGTGCCAGCAGCGTAGAGGGAGTCCCCTCCTACGAGCAGTACTTC
CASSVEGVPSYEQYF
>TRBJ2-7|few|TRBV9|-
TGTGCCAGCAGCGCCGGGACGGTTCCCTACGAGCAGTACTTC
CASSAGTVPYEQYF
>TRBJ1-3|-|TRBV7-8|TRBD1
TGTGCCAGCAGCTCTACAGGGGGATTCGGTCTAAGGGCTGGAAACACCATATATTTT
CASSSTGGFGLRAGNTIYF
>TRBJ1-5|-|TRBV6-6|-
TGTGCCAGCAGGGGGGCGCAGAAGAATCAGCCCCAGCATTTT
CASRGAQKNQPQHF
>TRBJ2-2|-|TRBV29-1|TRBD1
TGCAGCACTGGGACAGCGAACACCGGGGAGCTGTTTTTT
CSTGTANTGELFF
>TRBJ2-7|-|TRBV12-5|TRBD2
TGTGCTAGTGGTTTGGTAGGCGGCGGGAGATCCTACGAGCAGTACTTC
CASGLVGGGRSYEQYF
>TRBJ2-7|-|TRBV7-2|-
TGTGCCAGCAGCTGGGGACTGGCCTACGAGCAGTACTTC
CASSWGLAYEQYF
>TRBJ2-5|-|TRBV2|-
TGTGCCAGCAGTGGCAATAGCCTCCAAGAGACCCAGTACTTC
CASSGNSLQETQYF
>TRBJ1-2|-|TRBV27|-
TGTGCCAGCAGTCCTGACGGCCCGTATGGCTACACCTTC
CASSPDGPYGYTF
>TRBJ2-3|-|TRBV11-2|-
TGTGCCAGCAGCACTGAGGGAGATACGCAGTATTTT
CASSTEGDTQYF
>TRBJ2-7|-|TRBV30|TRBD2
TGTGCCTGGAGTGTAGCGGGAGGCGCCTACGAGCAGTACTTC
CAWSVAGGAYEQYF
>TRBJ1-4|-|TRBV27|-
TGTGCCAGCAAAGGGGCGGGAGCTAATGAAAAACTGTTTTTT
CASKGAGANEKLFF
>TRBJ1-1|-|TRBV13|-
TGTGCCAGCAGCGCATCCAGGGGACCGAACACTGAAGCTTTCTTT
CASSASRGPNTEAFF
>TRBJ2-7|-|TRBV19|TRBD1
TGTGCCAGTAGTACCGGACAGGGGGCCTACGAGCAGTACTTC
CASSTGQGAYEQYF